Listed below are T cell receptor beta chains from one sample, sequenced in a study of shared clonotypes between healthy human individuals. Repertoires were generated with immunoSEQ multiplex PCR, while TCRdb's copy carries only in-frame clones and drops some. The repertoire holds roughly 890,000 clones, with about 91% as singletons. The sequenced sample was naive CD8+ T cells sorted from blood. These receptors were taken from a man younger than 40 in good health. The conserved cysteine and the conserved F or W are not part of the CDR3 here. Fields, in order: J gene, V gene, CDR3 protein.

>TRBJ2-7|TRBV7-6
ASSSGAGHRAYEQY
>TRBJ2-1|TRBV7-9
ASRPRTGAFSYYNEQF
>TRBJ2-4|TRBV7-9
ASSPPLGGGKNIQY
>TRBJ2-1|TRBV18
ASSPRQKPSYNEQF
>TRBJ1-2|TRBV15
ATSSPGRGLGGYT
>TRBJ1-1|TRBV4-1
ATQRGTNTEAF
>TRBJ2-1|TRBV7-9
ASSPPLRTAYNEQF
>TRBJ2-1|TRBV5-1
ASSAGAGPDEQF
>TRBJ2-7|TRBV29-1
SAGLASSYEQY
>TRBJ2-5|TRBV13
ASSLEGGGGETQY
>TRBJ1-1|TRBV7-9
ASSSAGQTKNEAF
>TRBJ1-2|TRBV10-2
ASSEGPAYNYGYT
>TRBJ2-3|TRBV7-9
ASGLATDTQY
>TRBJ1-1|TRBV29-1
SVEDRAGTEAF